Sequencing of this TCR beta chain was carried out in a study of CD8 T cells in ankylosing spondylitis. Notes on the study in general: A TCR beta motif of under ten highly homologous variants appeared characteristic of ankylosing spondylitis blood. Matched synovial fluid from ankylosing spondylitis patients was reported to be enriched for disease-linked clones. Clones linked to disease, bearing a CD8+ phenotype, were relatively rare in peripheral blood.

CDR1 KGHSH and CDR2 LQKENI come from the germline V gene. Trimming stripped 5 bases from V and 3 bases from J, with 13 bases between. This CDR3 spans 14 amino acids. TCR beta libraries were made by quantitative 5'-RACE with molecular barcodes. TCRdb ran MiXCR on the 5' RACE reads and lists one entry per CDR3 protein. The repertoire holds some 840,000 distinct CDR3 sequences, with approximately 10% as singletons. This clonotype was recorded a few times. Its matching antigen is unknown. The chain joins TRBV18 to TRBJ1-2; D not resolved. The specimen sequenced was blood, either unsorted or a sorted T cell fraction (not recorded which). The sequence was obtained from a male donor with ankylosing spondylitis. CDR3: CASSSSNLYYGYTF. CDR3 DNA sequence: TGTGCCAGCTCATCCTCCAACCTTTACTATGGCTACACCTTC.